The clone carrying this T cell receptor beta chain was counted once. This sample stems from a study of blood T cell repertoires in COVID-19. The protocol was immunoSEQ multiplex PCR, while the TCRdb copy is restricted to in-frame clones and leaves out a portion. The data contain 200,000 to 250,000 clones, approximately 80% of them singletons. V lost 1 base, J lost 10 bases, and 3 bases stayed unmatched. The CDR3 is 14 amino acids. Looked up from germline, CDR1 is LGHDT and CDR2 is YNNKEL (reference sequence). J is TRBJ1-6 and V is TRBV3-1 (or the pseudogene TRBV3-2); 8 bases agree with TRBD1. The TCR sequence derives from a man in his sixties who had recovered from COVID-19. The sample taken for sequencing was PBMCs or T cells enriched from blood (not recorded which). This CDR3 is CASSQAQGGSPLHF. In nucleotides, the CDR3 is TGTGCCAGCAGCCAAGCACAGGGGGGGTCACCCCTCCACTTT.